What follows are 12 T cell receptor beta chains derived from one specimen sequenced in a study of control samples from healthy donors and cancer patients. Using immunoSEQ multiplex PCR, the repertoire was profiled, and TCRdb retains in-frame clones only, with some absent. Altogether around 120,000 clones are present, around 87% being singletons, with the ten largest covering about 1%. The sequenced sample was PBMCs. The receptor set was obtained from a woman in her fifties or sixties with colorectal cancer.

The chain has TRBV2 and TRBJ2-5, with 9 bases identical to TRBD2. Germline assignment: CDR1 SNHLY and CDR2 FYNNEI. The length of the CDR3 is 14 residues. Losses at the gene ends were 4 bases for V and 5 bases for J; bases not matched to a gene: 5. The CDR3 nucleotides read TGTGCCAGCAGTGCTTTGCGGGGGGGGGAGACCCAGTACTTC. Translated, it gives CASSALRGGETQYF.

As concerns this clone: In the same sample, other DNA sequences code for this CDR3. The J gene is TRBJ2-5, the V gene TRBV28, with no clear D. The CDR3 sequence is 11 residues long. CDR1 MDHEN and CDR2 SYDVKM come from the germline V gene. Trimming shortened V by 6 bases and J by 4 bases, and 6 bases separated the two germline ends. The CDR3 here is CASSPGETQYF. The CDR3 DNA sequence: TGTGCCAGCAGCCCAGGAGAGACCCAGTACTTC.

The chain links TRBV29-1 to TRBJ1-1, with 7 bases aligning to TRBD1. J gave up 11 bases and V 6 bases, and 6 bases lay outside the gene matches. The germline V gene encodes CDR1 SQVTM and CDR2 ANQGSEA. CDR3 length equals 10 residues. Here the CDR3 DNA reads TGCAGCGTAGGACAGGACTCGGCTTTCTTT. Its protein product is CSVGQDSAFF.

J is TRBJ2-5 and V is TRBV7-7, with 9 positions matching TRBD1. Per the germline V gene, CDR1 is SSHAT and CDR2 is FNYEAQ (reference sequence). The CDR3 loop spans 15 amino acids. V lost 1 base and J lost 4; bases outside the gene matches: 4. The CDR3 DNA is TGTGCCAGCAGCTTAGACAGGGGGCTCCGAGAGACCCAGTACTTC. Residues: CASSLDRGLRETQYF.

The chain employs TRBV28 and TRBJ1-1; tentative D call: TRBD1 (6 bases). This CDR3 has 15 amino acids. V dropped 6 bases and J dropped 4 bases, with 18 bases sitting between them. Germline V CDR1 and CDR2: MDHEN, SYDVKM. CDR3 region: CASSPPTGSGTEAFF. The CDR3, as DNA: TGTGCCAGCAGCCCCCCGACAGGTTCGGGCACTGAAGCTTTCTTT.

V and J are TRBV13 and TRBJ1-2; a weak D match, TRBD1 (6 bases). This CDR3 spans 15 amino acids. Germline V gives CDR1 PRHDT, CDR2 FYEKMQ (reference sequence). Trimming stripped 4 bases from V and 5 bases from J, with 17 bases between. The CDR3 DNA is TGTGCCAGCAGCTCCTGGACAGACCCGAGTTATGGCTACACCTTC. Residues: CASSSWTDPSYGYTF. The full variable domain, rest sourced from reference TRBV13 and TRBJ1-2, is AAGVIQSPRHLIKEKRETATLKCYPIPRHDTVYWYQQGPGQDPQFLISFYEKMQSDKGSIPDRFSAQQFSDYHSELNMSSLELGDSALYFCASSSWTDPSYGYTFGSGTRLTVV.

The chain uses TRBV27 and TRBJ1-2, with D unresolved. V was shortened by 1 base and J by 5 bases, with 8 bases between the two germline ends. The CDR3 has 13 residues. Germline V CDR1 and CDR2: MNHEY, SMNVEV (reference sequence). CDR3 nucleotides: TGTGCCAGCAGTTTATTTTCGGGGTATGGCTACACCTTC. Translated, it gives CASSLFSGYGYTF.

This rearrangement joins TRBV2 to TRBJ1-2; D unclear. The CDR3 loop spans 15 amino acids. Germline V gene data show CDR1 as SNHLY and CDR2 as FYNNEI. V was pared by 4 bases and J by 7 bases, with 19 bases between. For the CDR3, the DNA is TGTGCCAGCAGTGCATCCAGTCGAGAGTACCGTGGCTACACCTTC. Its protein product is CASSASSREYRGYTF.

The chain is built from TRBV10-2 and TRBJ2-5, with TRBD1 as a possible D gene (6 bases). The V gene's germline CDR1 is WSHSY and CDR2 SAAADI. The CDR3 has 14 amino acids. The V and J ends lost 3 bases and 2 bases respectively, with 10 bases between them. The CDR3 region is CASSDVRGQETQYF. CDR3 DNA sequence: TGCGCCAGCAGTGATGTCAGGGGTCAAGAGACCCAGTACTTC.

The chain combines TRBV3-1 (or the pseudogene TRBV3-2) with TRBJ1-2; 8 positions match TRBD1. From germline, CDR1 is LGHDT and CDR2 YNNKEL (reference sequence). The CDR3 is 14 residues long. The V and J ends lost 0 bases and 6 bases, in that order; junction bases with no gene match: 3. The CDR3 is CASSQDPGQDGYTF. The CDR3 nucleotides are TGTGCCAGCAGCCAAGACCCGGGACAGGATGGCTACACCTTC.

This chain joins TRBV30 and TRBJ1-2; no reliable D call. Deletions cut 4 bases from V and 6 bases from J, with 18 bases between. Germline CDR1 is GTSNPN and CDR2 is SVGIG (reference sequence). This CDR3 has 14 amino acids. DNA of the CDR3: TGTGCCTGGATTGAAGGAGGGCGATCCCATGGCTACACCTTC. The encoded protein is CAWIEGGRSHGYTF. The variable domain in full, with the rest retrieved from reference TRBV30 and TRBJ1-2, is SQTIHQWPATLVQPVGSPLSLECTVEGTSNPNLYWYRQAAGRGLQLLFYSVGIGQISSEVPQNLSASRPQDRQFILSSKKLLLSDSGFYLCAWIEGGRSHGYTFGSGTRLTVV.

V gene TRBV6-5 combines with J gene TRBJ1-1, with D tentatively TRBD1 (6 bases). V shed 10 bases and J shed 4 bases, with 19 bases lying between them. CDR1 and CDR2 (germline): MNHEY, SVGAGI. CDR3 size: 14 residues. CDR3 region: CAITLVLQGTEAFF. CDR3 in DNA: TGTGCCATTACCTTGGTACTACAGGGCACTGAAGCTTTCTTT.